This T cell receptor (beta chain) was captured by sequencing in a study of CD8+ T cells in alopecia areata (dated by TCRdb to the late 2010s). For context, the study as a whole: The treated patients, all with moderate-to-severe alopecia areata, were enrolled in an open-label pilot trial of oral tofacitinib given at 5 to 10 mg twice daily. RNA was obtained with the PAXgene miRNA kit for fixed scalp, the miRNeasy kit for PBMCs, and the RNeasy kit for mouse skin. TCRbeta CDR3 regions were amplified by immunoSEQ multiplex PCR with 35 Vbeta forward and 13 Jbeta reverse primers. For the treated patients, the SALT score, which quantifies what percentage of scalp surface area is affected, served as the measure of disease severity. Biopsies were taken from tofacitinib-treated patients at baseline and again at 4 and 24 weeks into treatment, and several of those patients also had a later scalp biopsy. Patients stayed on tofacitinib for 6 to 18 months and then had 6 months of follow-up off drug so that delayed response and recurrence could be assessed. Human TCRbeta sequencing covered scalp tissue and sorted CD4+ and CD8+ peripheral blood T cells from patchy and totalis/universalis alopecia areata patients and healthy controls. To study T cell clonal expansion in alopecia areata, the researchers applied high-throughput TCRbeta sequencing to both the C3H/HeJ mouse model and human patients. Scalp clonality was compared among normal scalp (n=4), patchy alopecia areata scalp (n=8), and alopecia totalis/universalis scalp (n=8).

Per the publication, the time point label means: around 22 weeks on oral tofacitinib. The meaning of the sample's treatment or condition label: oral pan-JAK inhibitor, 5-10 mg twice daily. Lesional scalp punch biopsies and peripheral blood were obtained from alopecia areata patients. PBMCs were isolated by density centrifugation and stained for CD3, CD4 and CD8, and CD4+ and CD8+ T cells were sorted on a FACSAria. Turning to this clone: It has no known antigen specificity. The record has no base qualities; no much larger clone is one base away.

Preparation of the library involved the immunoSEQ multiplex PCR assay. RNA was extracted from all samples and reverse transcribed into cDNA, which served as template for TCR sequencing. SuperScript III was used for first-strand cDNA synthesis, primed with a 2:1 mix of oligo-dT and random hexamers. A synthetic immune receptor repertoire was used to gauge amplification bias, and whatever bias remained was removed computationally. The source study handled its data this way. After raw reads were preprocessed to remove errors, the CDR3 was defined following IMGT conventions as running from the conserved cysteine to phenylalanine. To get clonality, Shannon entropy was normalized by log2 of the number of productive unique TCRs and the result was subtracted from 1. CD4 or CD8 identity of scalp clones was inferred by cross-referencing scalp TCRbeta sequences with sorted blood CD4 and CD8 repertoires. In TCRdb, the immuneACCESS table is reduced to in-frame sequences with V and J assigned. These tables do not hold every clone; where another copy was compared, an unresolved V gene accounts for under half, and the others remain unexplained. V, J and clone size reflect that table, while D and trimming were determined from the DNA. The sample table holds about 110,000 clones, of which 55% to 60% were seen once. 3% to 4% of the sample is in the top ten clones.

On the study overall, not on this receptor specifically: Compared with normal scalp, lesional scalp had higher clonality and more expanded CD8+ clones, particularly in alopecia totalis/universalis, a pattern that suggests antigenic drive. During tofacitinib treatment, many expanded lesional clones stuck around in both scalp and blood, and this persistence may partly explain why relapse happens after treatment is stopped. TCR sequences shared between patients were less clear than in mice, possibly partly because of HLA diversity in the patient population. Scalp clonality and the number of expanded CD8+ clones among the top 100 scalp clones were significantly decreased by tofacitinib. Unlike mouse skin, where gammadelta T cells dominate, normal human skin contains resident alphabeta T cells that get sequenced too, which complicates analysis of the scalp TCR repertoire. Because the treated cohort was small and included a single nonresponder, larger studies are needed to assess links between baseline CD8+ expansion and response.

This TCR was sampled from a human donor with alopecia areata. This material consisted of CD4+ T cells sorted from blood, taken at week 24, from a patient treated with tofacitinib.

The CDR3 in this case is CASSPDSYSNQPQHF. The DNA sequence reads TGTGCCAGCAGTCCGGACAGTTATAGCAATCAGCCCCAGCATTTT. The sequence links TRBV2 to TRBJ1-5; D gene: possibly TRBD1, on 6 matching bases. Trimming takes 5 bases from V and 0 bases from J, and the germline ends sit 11 bases apart. Measured from the cysteine to the phenylalanine, the CDR3 is 15 residues long. The kept DNA is CDR3 alone, 45 bases in frame from the first base. For CDR1 and CDR2, the germline V gene lists SNHLY and FYNNEI.